This TCR beta chain originates from a study of identical twins. A template switching step contributed a universal primer site, while unique molecular identifiers were present in the cDNA. One entry per CDR3 protein results from TCRdb running MiXCR on the 5' RACE reads. The table shows 140,000 to 150,000 distinct CDR3 sequences, with roughly 3.3% occurring only once. CDR1 and CDR2 from the germline V gene are LNHDA and SQIVND (reference sequence). V lost 6 bases to trimming and J lost 3 bases, with 14 bases between them. The CDR3 totals 14 residues. The sample holds a few counts of this clonotype. Source material: memory T cells sorted from blood. The chain carries TRBV19 and TRBJ2-5; D not resolved. The TCR sequence derives from a man younger than 30 in good health. The CDR3 DNA reads TGTGCCAGTAGATCCTCTTGGGGTGAAGAGACCCAGTACTTC. Translation: CASRSSWGEETQYF.